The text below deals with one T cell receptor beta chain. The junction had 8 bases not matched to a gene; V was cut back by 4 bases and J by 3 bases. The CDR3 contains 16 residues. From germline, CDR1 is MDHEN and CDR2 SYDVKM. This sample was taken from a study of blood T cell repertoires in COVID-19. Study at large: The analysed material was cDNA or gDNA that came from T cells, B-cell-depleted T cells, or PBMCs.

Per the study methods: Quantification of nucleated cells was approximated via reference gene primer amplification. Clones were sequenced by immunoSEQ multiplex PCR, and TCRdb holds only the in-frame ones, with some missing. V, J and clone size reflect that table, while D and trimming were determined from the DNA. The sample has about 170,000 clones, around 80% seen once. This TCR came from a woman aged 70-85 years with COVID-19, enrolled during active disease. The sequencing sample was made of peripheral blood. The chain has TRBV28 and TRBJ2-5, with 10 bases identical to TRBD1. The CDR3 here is CASSSRGQGMEETQYF. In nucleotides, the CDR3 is TGTGCCAGCAGTTCAAGGGGACAGGGGATGGAAGAGACCCAGTACTTC.